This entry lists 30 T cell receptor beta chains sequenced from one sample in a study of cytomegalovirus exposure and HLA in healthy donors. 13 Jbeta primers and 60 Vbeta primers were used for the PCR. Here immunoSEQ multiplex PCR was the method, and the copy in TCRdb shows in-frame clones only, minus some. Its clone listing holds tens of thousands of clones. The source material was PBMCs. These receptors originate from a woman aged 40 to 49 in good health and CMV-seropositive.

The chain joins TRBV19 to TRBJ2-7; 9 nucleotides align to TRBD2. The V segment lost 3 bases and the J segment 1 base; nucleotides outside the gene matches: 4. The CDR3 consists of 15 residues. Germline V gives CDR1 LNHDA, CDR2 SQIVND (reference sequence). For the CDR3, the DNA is TGTGCCAGTAGTATCCGCACTAGCGGGTCCTACGAGCAGTACTTC. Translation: CASSIRTSGSYEQYF. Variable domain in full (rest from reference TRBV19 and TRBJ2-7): DGGITQSPKYLFRKEGQNVTLSCEQNLNHDAMYWYRQDPGQGLRLIYYSQIVNDFQKGDIAEGYSVSREKKESFPLTVTSAQKNPTAFYLCASSIRTSGSYEQYFGPGTRLTVT.

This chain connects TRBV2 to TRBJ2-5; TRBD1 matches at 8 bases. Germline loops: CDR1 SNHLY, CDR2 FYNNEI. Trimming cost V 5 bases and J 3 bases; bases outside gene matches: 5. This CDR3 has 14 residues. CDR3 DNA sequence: TGTGCCAGCAGTCCCGACAGGGGTGAAGAGACCCAGTACTTC. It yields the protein CASSPDRGEETQYF. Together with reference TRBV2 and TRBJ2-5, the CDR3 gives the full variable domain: EPEVTQTPSHQVTQMGQEVILRCVPISNHLYFYWYRQILGQKVEFLVSFYNNEISEKSEIFDDQFSVERPDGSNFTLKIRSTKLEDSAMYFCASSPDRGEETQYFGPGTRLLVL.

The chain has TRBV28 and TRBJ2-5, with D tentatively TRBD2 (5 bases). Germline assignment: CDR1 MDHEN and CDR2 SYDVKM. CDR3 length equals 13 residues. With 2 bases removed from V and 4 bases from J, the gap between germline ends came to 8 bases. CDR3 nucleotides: TGTGCCAGCAGTTTACGGGGTGTAGAGACCCAGTACTTC. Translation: CASSLRGVETQYF.

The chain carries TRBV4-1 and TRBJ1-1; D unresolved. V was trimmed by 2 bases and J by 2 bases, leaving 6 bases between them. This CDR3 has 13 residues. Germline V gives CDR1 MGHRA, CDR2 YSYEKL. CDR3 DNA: TGCGCCAGCAGCCAACGACAAAACACTGAAGCTTTCTTT. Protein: CASSQRQNTEAFF.

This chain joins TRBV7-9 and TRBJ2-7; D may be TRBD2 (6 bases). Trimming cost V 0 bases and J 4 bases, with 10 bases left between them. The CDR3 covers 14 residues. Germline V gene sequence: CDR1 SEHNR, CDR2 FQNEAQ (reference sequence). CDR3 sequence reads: CASSLAGLKYEQYF. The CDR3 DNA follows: TGTGCCAGCAGCTTAGCGGGACTCAAATACGAGCAGTACTTC.

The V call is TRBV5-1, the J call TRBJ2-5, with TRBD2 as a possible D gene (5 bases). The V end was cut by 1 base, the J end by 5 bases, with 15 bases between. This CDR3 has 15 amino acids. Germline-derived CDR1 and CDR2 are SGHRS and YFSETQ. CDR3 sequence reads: CASSLRVARGETQYF. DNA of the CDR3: TGCGCCAGCAGCTTGCGGGTTGCCAGAGGGGAGACCCAGTACTTC.

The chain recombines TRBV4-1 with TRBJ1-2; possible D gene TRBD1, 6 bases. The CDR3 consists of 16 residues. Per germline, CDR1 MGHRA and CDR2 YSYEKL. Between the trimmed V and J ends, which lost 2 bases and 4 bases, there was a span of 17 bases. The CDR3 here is CASSQPQGRGSYGYTF. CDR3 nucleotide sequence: TGCGCCAGCAGCCAACCTCAGGGGCGAGGGAGCTATGGCTACACCTTC.

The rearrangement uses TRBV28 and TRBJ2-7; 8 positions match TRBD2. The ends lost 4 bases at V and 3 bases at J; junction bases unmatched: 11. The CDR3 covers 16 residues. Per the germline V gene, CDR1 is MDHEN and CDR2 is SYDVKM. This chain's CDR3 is CASSSLAAGDLYEQYF. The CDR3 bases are TGTGCCAGCAGTTCATTGGCAGCGGGAGATCTCTACGAGCAGTACTTC.

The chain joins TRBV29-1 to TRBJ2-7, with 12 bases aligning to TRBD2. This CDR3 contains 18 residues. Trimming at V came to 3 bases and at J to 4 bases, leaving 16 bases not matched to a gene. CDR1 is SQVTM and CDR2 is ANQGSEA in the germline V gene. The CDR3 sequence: CSVEASSGRADVAYEQYF. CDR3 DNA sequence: TGCAGCGTTGAGGCCTCTAGCGGGAGGGCCGATGTGGCTTACGAGCAGTACTTC.

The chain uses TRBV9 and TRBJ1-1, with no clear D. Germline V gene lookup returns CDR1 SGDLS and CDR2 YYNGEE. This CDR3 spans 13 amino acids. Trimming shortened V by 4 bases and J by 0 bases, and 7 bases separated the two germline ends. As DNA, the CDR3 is TGTGCCAGCAGCCCGTGGCTGAACACTGAAGCTTTCTTT. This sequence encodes CASSPWLNTEAFF.

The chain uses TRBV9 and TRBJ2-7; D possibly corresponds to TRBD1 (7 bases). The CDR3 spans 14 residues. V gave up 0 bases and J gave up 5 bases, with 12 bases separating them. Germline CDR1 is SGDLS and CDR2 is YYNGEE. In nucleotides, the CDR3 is TGTGCCAGCAGCGTAGGTGGCAGGGGGGACGAGCAGTACTTC. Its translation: CASSVGGRGDEQYF.

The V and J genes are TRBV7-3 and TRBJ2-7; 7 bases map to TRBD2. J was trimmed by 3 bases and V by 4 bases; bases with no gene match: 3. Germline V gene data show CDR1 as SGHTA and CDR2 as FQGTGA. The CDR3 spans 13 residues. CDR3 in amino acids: CASSSGGGYEQYF. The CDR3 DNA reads TGTGCCAGCAGCTCGGGGGGAGGCTACGAGCAGTACTTC.

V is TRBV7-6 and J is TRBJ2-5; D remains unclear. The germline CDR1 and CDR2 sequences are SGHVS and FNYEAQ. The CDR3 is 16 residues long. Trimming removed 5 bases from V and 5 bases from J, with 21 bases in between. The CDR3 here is CASSNPGPRGRETQYF. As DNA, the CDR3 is TGTGCCAGCAGCAACCCGGGTCCCCGAGGCCGGGAGACCCAGTACTTC.

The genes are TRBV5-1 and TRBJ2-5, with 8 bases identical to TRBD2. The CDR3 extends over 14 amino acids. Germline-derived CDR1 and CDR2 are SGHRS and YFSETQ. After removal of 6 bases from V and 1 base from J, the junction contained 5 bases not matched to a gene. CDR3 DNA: TGCGCCAGCAAACAGCGGGAGATCCAAGAGACCCAGTACTTC. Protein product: CASKQREIQETQYF. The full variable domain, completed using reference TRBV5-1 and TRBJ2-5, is KAGVTQTPRYLIKTRGQQVTLSCSPISGHRSVSWYQQTPGQGLQFLFEYFSETQRNKGNFPGRFSGRQFSNSRSEMNVSTLELGDSALYLCASKQREIQETQYFGPGTRLLVL.

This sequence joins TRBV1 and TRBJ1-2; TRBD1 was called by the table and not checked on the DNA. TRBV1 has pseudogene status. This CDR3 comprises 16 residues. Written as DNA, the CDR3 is TGCACCAGCAGCTGGACAGCCTTTAAATCTAACTATGGCTACACCTTC. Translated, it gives CTSSWTAFKSNYGYTF.

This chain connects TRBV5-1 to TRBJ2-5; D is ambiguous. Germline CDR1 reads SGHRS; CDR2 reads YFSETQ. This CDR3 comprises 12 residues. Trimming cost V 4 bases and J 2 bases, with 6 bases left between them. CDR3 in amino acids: CASSLDQETQYF. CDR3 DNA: TGCGCCAGCAGCCTAGATCAAGAGACCCAGTACTTC.

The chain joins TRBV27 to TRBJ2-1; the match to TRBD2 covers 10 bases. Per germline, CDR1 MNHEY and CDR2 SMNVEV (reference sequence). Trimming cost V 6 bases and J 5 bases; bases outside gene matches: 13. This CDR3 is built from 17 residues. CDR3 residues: CASRDVVGLAGDNEQFF. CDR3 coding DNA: TGTGCCAGCAGGGACGTAGTGGGGCTAGCGGGAGACAATGAGCAGTTCTTC.

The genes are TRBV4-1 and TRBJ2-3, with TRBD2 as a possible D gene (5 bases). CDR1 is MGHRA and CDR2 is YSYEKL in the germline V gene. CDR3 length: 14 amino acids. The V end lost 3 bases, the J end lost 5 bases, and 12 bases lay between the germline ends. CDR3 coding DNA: TGCGCCAGCAGCCAGCAGCTAGCCCAAGATACGCAGTATTTT. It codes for CASSQQLAQDTQYF.

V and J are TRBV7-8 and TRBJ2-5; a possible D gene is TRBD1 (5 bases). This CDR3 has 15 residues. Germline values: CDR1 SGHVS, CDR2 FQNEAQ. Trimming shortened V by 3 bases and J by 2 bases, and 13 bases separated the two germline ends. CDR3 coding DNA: TGTGCCAGCAGCTTTTGGGGCAGTAGACAAGAGACCCAGTACTTC. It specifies CASSFWGSRQETQYF.

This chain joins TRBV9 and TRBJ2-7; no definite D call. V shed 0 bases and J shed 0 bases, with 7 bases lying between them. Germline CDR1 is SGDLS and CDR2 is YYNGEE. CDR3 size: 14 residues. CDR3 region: CASSVGGSSYEQYF. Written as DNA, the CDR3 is TGTGCCAGCAGCGTAGGCGGTAGCTCCTACGAGCAGTACTTC. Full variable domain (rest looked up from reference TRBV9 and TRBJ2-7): DSGVTQTPKHLITATGQRVTLRCSPRSGDLSVYWYQQSLDQGLQFLIQYYNGEERAKGNILERFSAQQFPDLHSELNLSSLELGDSALYFCASSVGGSSYEQYFGPGTRLTVT.

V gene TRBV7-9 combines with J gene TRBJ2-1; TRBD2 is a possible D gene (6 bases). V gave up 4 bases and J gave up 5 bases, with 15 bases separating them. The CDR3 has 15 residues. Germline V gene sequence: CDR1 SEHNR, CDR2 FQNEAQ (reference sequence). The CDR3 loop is CASSSPIGGDNEQFF. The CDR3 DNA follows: TGTGCCAGCAGCTCACCCATCGGCGGGGACAATGAGCAGTTCTTC.

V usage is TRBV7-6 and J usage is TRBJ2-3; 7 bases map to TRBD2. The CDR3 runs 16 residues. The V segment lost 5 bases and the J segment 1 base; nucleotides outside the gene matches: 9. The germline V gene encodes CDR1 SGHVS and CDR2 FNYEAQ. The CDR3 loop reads CASSPWSGIRTDTQYF. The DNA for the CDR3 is TGTGCCAGCAGCCCCTGGAGCGGGATACGCACAGATACGCAGTATTTT.

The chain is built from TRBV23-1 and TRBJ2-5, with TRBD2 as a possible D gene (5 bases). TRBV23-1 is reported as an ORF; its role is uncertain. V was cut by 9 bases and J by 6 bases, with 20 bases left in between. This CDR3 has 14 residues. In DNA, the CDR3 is TGCGCCAGAGGCTCGGACTTGGGAGTGAAGACCCAGTACTTC. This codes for CARGSDLGVKTQYF.

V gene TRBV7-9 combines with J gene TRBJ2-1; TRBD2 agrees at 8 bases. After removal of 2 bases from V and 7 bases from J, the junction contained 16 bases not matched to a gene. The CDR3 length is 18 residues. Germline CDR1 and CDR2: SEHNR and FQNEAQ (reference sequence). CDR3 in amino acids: CASSLPFRLAKKRNEQFF. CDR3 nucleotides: TGTGCCAGCAGCTTACCTTTCAGACTAGCGAAAAAGAGGAATGAGCAGTTCTTC.

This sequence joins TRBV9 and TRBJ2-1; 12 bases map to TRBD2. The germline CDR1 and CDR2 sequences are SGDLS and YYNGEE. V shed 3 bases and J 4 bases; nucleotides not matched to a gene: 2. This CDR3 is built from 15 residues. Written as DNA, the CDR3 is TGTGCCAGCAGCGCAACTAGCGGGAGGTACAATGAGCAGTTCTTC. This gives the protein CASSATSGRYNEQFF.

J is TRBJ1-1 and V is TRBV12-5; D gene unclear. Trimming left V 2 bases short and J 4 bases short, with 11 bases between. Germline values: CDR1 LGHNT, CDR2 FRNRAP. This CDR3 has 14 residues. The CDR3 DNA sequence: TGTGCTAGTGGTTTGAATCTGGAGAGCACTGAAGCTTTCTTT. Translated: CASGLNLESTEAFF. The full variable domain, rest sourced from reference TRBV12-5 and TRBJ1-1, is DARVTQTPRHKVTEMGQEVTMRCQPILGHNTVFWYRQTMMQGLELLAYFRNRAPLDDSGMPKDRFSAEMPDATLATLKIQPSEPRDSAVYFCASGLNLESTEAFFGQGTRLTVV.

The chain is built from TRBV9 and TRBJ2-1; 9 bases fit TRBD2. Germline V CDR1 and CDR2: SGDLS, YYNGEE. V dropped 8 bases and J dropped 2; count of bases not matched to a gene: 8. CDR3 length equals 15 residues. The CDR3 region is CASTRLAETYNEQFF. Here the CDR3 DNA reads TGTGCCAGTACGAGACTAGCGGAGACCTACAATGAGCAGTTCTTC.

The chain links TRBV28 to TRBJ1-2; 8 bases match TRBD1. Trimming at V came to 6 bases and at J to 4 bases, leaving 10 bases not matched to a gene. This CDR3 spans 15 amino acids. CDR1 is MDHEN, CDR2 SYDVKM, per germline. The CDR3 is CASRNRQGSSYGYTF. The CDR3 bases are TGTGCCAGCAGGAACCGACAGGGGTCCTCCTATGGCTACACCTTC.

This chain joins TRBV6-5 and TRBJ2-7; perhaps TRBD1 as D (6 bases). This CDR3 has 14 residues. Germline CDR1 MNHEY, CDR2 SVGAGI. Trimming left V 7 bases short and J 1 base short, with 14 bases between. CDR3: CASTRSQGSYEQYF. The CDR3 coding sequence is TGTGCCAGCACCCGATCACAGGGTTCCTACGAGCAGTACTTC.

The CDR3 DNA sequence: TGCGCCAGCAGCTGGCCGACAAGGTATAAACTCTCTGGGGCCAACGTCCTGACTTTC. Translation: CASSWPTRYKLSGANVLTF. This chain uses TRBV5-1 with TRBJ2-6, with D unclear. V was pared by 3 bases and J by 0 bases, with 19 bases between. The CDR3 extends over 19 amino acids. CDR1 is SGHRS and CDR2 is YFSETQ in the germline V gene.